This is a list of T cell receptor beta chains from one sample in a study of blood T cell repertoires in COVID-19. The protocol was immunoSEQ multiplex PCR, while the TCRdb copy is restricted to in-frame clones and leaves out a portion. This table has approximately 300,000 clones, about nine tenths appearing once. The material sequenced was peripheral blood. These receptors came from a woman aged 45-65 years who had recovered from COVID-19. Both conserved end residues are part of each CDR3. D genes are given only for firm matches. Clone size is not always given. Where it is, it says once, few, many or a class for expanded clones.

cdr3_aa	cdr3_nt	cdr3_length	clone_size	v_call	j_call	d_call
CASSDERVGGNQPQHF	TGTGCCAGCAGCGATGAGAGGGTGGGAGGCAATCAGCCCCAGCATTTT	16	-	TRBV7-9	TRBJ1-5	-
CASSSGTGATEAFF	TGTGCCAGTAGTTCCGGGACAGGGGCCACTGAAGCTTTCTTT	14	-	TRBV19	TRBJ1-1	TRBD1
CASSSLRGGLDEQFF	TGCGCCAGCAGCTCCCTAAGGGGGGGCCTAGATGAGCAGTTCTTC	15	-	TRBV5-1	TRBJ2-1	-
CASSFGQGYYQPQHF	TGTGCCAGCAGTTTTGGACAGGGGTATTATCAGCCCCAGCATTTT	15	-	TRBV28	TRBJ1-5	TRBD1
CASSRIPQAPSPPKQYF	TGTGCCAGCAGTCGGATCCCACAGGCTCCCTCGCCCCCTAAGCAGTACTTC	17	-	TRBV28	TRBJ2-7	-
CASSFSTAPTYEQYF	TGTGCCAGCAGCTTTTCGACAGCTCCCACCTACGAGCAGTACTTC	15	-	TRBV7-3	TRBJ2-7	-
CASSYSGHSAAYEQYF	TGTGCCAGCAGTTACTCAGGACACTCGGCAGCCTACGAGCAGTACTTC	16	-	TRBV6-6	TRBJ2-7	-
CAIREEGRGTYEQYF	TGTGCCATCCGAGAGGAGGGAAGAGGGACCTACGAGCAGTACTTC	15	-	TRBV10-3	TRBJ2-7	-
CASRGQRSSNQPQHF	TGTGCCAGCAGGGGGCAAAGAAGCTCCAATCAGCCCCAGCATTTT	15	-	TRBV6-5	TRBJ1-5	-
CAWSVHSGGGYTF	TGTGCCTGGAGTGTACACTCTGGCGGAGGCTACACCTTC	13	-	TRBV30	TRBJ1-2	-
CAWQQGNEKLFF	TGTGCCTGGCAACAGGGAAATGAAAAACTGTTTTTT	12	-	TRBV30	TRBJ1-4	-
CASSVPPRTAFYEQYF	TGTGCCAGCAGCGTACCCCCCAGGACAGCCTTCTACGAGCAGTACTTC	16	-	TRBV9	TRBJ2-7	-
CASSDNRGYGYTF	TGTGCCAGCAGTGATAATAGGGGCTATGGCTACACCTTC	13	few	TRBV2	TRBJ1-2	-
CASSLYVGREWSYNEQFF	TGTGCTAGCAGCTTATATGTCGGGCGGGAGTGGTCCTACAATGAGCAGTTCTTC	18	-	TRBV7-7	TRBJ2-1	TRBD2
CASSIEGVKTEAFF	TGTGCCAGTAGTATTGAGGGGGTAAAGACTGAAGCTTTCTTT	14	few	TRBV19	TRBJ1-1	-
CASSLAGASYNEQFF	TGTGCCAGCAGCTTAGCAGGGGCCTCCTACAATGAGCAGTTCTTC	15	-	TRBV7-2	TRBJ2-1	-
CASSTDRASYGYTF	TGTGCCAGCAGCACAGACAGGGCTAGCTATGGCTACACCTTC	14	-	TRBV7-8	TRBJ1-2	TRBD1
CASSQVGSGAYNEQFF	TGTGCCAGCAGCCAAGTCGGTAGCGGGGCGTACAATGAGCAGTTCTTC	16	-	TRBV3-1/TRBV3-2	TRBJ2-1	TRBD2
CASSQQTDSSYEQYF	TGTGCCAGCAGCCAACAAACGGACAGCTCCTACGAGCAGTACTTC	15	-	TRBV9	TRBJ2-7	-
CASSLTGTPNTEAFF	TGTGCCAGCAGCTTAACTGGGACACCTAACACTGAAGCTTTCTTT	15	-	TRBV7-3	TRBJ1-1	-
CASSLPDSNYGYTF	TGTGCCAGCAGCTTGCCCGACAGCAACTATGGCTACACCTTC	14	once	TRBV7-9	TRBJ1-2	-
CARRGAGGRGETQYF	TGTGCCAGAAGAGGAGCGGGGGGGCGCGGGGAGACCCAGTACTTC	15	once	TRBV2	TRBJ2-5	TRBD2
CASSLGRAYRVTDSPLHF	TGTGCCAGCAGTTTAGGCCGGGCGTACAGGGTGACGGATTCACCCCTCCACTTT	18	few	TRBV28	TRBJ1-6	-